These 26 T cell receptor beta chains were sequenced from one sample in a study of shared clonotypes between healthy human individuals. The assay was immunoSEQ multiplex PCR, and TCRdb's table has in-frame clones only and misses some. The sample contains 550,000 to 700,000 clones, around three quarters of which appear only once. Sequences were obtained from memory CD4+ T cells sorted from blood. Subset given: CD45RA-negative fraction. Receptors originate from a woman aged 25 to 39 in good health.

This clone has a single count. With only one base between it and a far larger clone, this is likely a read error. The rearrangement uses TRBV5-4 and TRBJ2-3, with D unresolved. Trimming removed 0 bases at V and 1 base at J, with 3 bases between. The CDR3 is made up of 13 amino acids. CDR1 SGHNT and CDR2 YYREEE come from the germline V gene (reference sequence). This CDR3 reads CASSLEGTDTQYF. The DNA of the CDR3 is TGTGCCAGCAGCTTGGAGGGCACAGATACGCAGTATTTT. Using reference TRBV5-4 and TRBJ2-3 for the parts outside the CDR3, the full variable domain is ETGVTQSPTHLIKTRGQQVTLRCSSQSGHNTVSWYQQALGQGPQFIFQYYREEENGRGNFPPRFSGLQFPNYSSELNVNALELDDSALYLCASSLEGTDTQYFGPGTRLTVL.

This CDR3 reads CATSRDISFGGYGYTF. CDR3 in DNA: TGTGCCACCAGCAGAGATATTTCCTTTGGAGGCTATGGCTACACCTTC. The chain has TRBV15 and TRBJ1-2; D call uncertain. Germline CDR1 LNHNV, CDR2 YYDKDF (reference sequence). The CDR3 is made up of 16 amino acids. The V end lost 0 bases, the J end lost 4 bases, and 15 bases lay between the germline ends. The full variable domain, rest sourced from reference TRBV15 and TRBJ1-2, is DAMVIQNPRYQVTQFGKPVTLSCSQTLNHNVMYWYQQKSSQAPKLLFHYYDKDFNNEADTPDNFQSRRPNTSFCFLDIRSPGLGDTAMYLCATSRDISFGGYGYTFGSGTRLTVV.

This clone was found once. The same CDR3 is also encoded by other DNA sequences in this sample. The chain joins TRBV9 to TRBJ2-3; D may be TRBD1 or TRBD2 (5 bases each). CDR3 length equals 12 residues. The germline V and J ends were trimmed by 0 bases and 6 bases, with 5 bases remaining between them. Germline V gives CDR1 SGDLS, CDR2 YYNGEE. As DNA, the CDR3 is TGTGCCAGCAGCGTAGGGGGGGATACGCAGTATTTT. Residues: CASSVGGDTQYF.

The CDR3 reads CASSLAQGTEKLFF. The CDR3 DNA reads TGTGCCAGCAGCTTAGCACAGGGCACCGAAAAACTGTTTTTT. This rearrangement joins TRBV7-9 to TRBJ1-4; TRBD1 is a possible D gene (6 bases). Trimming shortened V by 0 bases and J by 8 bases, and 10 bases separated the two germline ends. Germline CDR1 is SEHNR and CDR2 is FQNEAQ (reference sequence). CDR3 length: 14 amino acids.

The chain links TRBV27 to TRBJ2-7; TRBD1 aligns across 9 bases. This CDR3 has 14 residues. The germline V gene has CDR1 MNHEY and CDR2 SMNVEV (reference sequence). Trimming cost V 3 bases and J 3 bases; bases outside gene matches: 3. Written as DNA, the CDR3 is TGTGCCAGCAGTTTCAAGGACAGGGGCTACGAGCAGTACTTC. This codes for CASSFKDRGYEQYF.

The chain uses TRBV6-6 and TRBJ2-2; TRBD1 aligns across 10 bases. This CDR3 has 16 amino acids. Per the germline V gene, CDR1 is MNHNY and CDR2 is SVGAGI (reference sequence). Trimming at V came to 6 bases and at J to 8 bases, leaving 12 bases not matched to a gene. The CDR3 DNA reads TGTGCCAGCAGACCCCCCGGACAGGGGGTTTCGGGGGAGCTGTTTTTT. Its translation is CASRPPGQGVSGELFF.

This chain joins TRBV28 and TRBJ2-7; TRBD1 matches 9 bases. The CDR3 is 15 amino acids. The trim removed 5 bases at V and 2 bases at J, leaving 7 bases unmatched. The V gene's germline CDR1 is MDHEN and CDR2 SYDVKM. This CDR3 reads CASSLGTGSPYEQYF. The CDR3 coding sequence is TGTGCCAGCAGTCTAGGGACAGGGAGTCCCTACGAGCAGTACTTC.

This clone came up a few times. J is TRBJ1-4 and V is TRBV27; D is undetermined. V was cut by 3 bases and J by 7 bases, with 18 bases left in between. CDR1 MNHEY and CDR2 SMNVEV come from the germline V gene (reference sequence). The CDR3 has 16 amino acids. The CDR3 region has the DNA TGTGCCAGCAGTTTTTTAAACCGCTTTAAGATTGAAAAACTGTTTTTT. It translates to CASSFLNRFKIEKLFF.

CDR3 DNA sequence: TGTGCCAGCAGCCGGGGACAGGAGGTAGACGAGCAGTACTTC. This gives the protein CASSRGQEVDEQYF. The gene calls are TRBV5-8 and TRBJ2-7; 8 bases agree with TRBD1. CDR3 length equals 14 residues. The germline V gene encodes CDR1 SGHTS and CDR2 YDEGEE. Trimming cost V 4 bases and J 5 bases; bases outside gene matches: 8.

The CDR3 sequence: CASSKETAAYGYTF. In DNA, the CDR3 is TGTGCCAGCAGCAAAGAAACGGCAGCCTATGGCTACACCTTC. The genes are TRBV21-1 and TRBJ1-2. TRBV21-1 is marked as a pseudogene. This CDR3 is 14 amino acids long.

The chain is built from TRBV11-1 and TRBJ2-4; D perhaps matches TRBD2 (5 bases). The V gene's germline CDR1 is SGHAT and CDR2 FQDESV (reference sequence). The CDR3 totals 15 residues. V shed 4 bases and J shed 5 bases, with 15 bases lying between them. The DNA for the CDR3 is TGTGCCAGCAGCTCCTCAAGGGTGCGGGAAAACATTCAGTACTTC. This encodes CASSSSRVRENIQYF.

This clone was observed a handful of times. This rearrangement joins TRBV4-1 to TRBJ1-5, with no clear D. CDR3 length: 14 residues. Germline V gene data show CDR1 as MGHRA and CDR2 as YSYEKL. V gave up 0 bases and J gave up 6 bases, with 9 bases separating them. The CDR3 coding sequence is TGCGCCAGCAGCCAAGATCGGTTGGTTCAGCCCCAGCATTTT. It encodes CASSQDRLVQPQHF.

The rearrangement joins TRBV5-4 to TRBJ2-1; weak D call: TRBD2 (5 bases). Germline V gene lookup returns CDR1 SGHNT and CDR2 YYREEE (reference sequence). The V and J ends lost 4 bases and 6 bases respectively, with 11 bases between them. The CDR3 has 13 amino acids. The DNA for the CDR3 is TGTGCCAGCAGCCTGGACTCACGCAATGAGCAGTTCTTC. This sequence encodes CASSLDSRNEQFF. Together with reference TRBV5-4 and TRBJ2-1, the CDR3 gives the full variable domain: ETGVTQSPTHLIKTRGQQVTLRCSSQSGHNTVSWYQQALGQGPQFIFQYYREEENGRGNFPPRFSGLQFPNYSSELNVNALELDDSALYLCASSLDSRNEQFFGPGTRLTVL.

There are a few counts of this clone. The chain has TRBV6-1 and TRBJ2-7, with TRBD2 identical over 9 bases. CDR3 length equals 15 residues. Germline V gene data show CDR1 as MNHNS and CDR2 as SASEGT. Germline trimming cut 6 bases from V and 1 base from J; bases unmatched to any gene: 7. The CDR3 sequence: CASRNLGLASYEQYF. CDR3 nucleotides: TGTGCCAGCAGGAACCTAGGACTAGCGTCCTACGAGCAGTACTTC.

CDR3 in amino acids: CASTGLAEGEQFF. In DNA form, the CDR3 reads TGTGCCTCCACCGGACTAGCAGAAGGGGAGCAGTTCTTC. The J gene is TRBJ2-1, the V gene TRBV10-3, with 8 bases identical to TRBD2. Germline values: CDR1 ENHRY, CDR2 SYGVKD. This CDR3 is 13 amino acids long. Trimming cost V 11 bases and J 10 bases; bases outside gene matches: 13.

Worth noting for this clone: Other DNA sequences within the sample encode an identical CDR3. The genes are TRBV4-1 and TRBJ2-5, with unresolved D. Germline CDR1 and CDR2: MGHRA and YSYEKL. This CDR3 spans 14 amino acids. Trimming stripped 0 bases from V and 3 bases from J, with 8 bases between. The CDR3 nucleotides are TGCGCCAGCAGCCAAGACCCTGGGAAAGAGACCCAGTACTTC. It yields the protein CASSQDPGKETQYF.

CDR3 amino acids: CASSIDAARPDGYTF. The CDR3 DNA follows: TGTGCCAGTAGTATAGATGCCGCCCGCCCAGATGGCTACACCTTC. The chain has TRBV19 and TRBJ1-2; D uncertain. The V gene's germline CDR1 is LNHDA and CDR2 SQIVND (reference sequence). Trimming pared 0 bases from V and 6 bases from J, leaving 14 bases between. The CDR3 covers 15 residues.

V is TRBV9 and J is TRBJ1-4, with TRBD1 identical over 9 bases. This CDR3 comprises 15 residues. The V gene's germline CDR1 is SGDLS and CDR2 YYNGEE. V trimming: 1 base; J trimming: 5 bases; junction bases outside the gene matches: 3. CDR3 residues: CASSVSGQGNEKLFF. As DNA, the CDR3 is TGTGCCAGCAGCGTATCAGGACAGGGGAATGAAAAACTGTTTTTT.

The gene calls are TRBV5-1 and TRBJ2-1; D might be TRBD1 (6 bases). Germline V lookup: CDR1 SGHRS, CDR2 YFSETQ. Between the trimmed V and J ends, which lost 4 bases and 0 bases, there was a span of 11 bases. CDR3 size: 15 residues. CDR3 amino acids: CASSQGSSSYNEQFF. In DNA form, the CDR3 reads TGCGCCAGCAGCCAGGGGTCTAGCTCCTACAATGAGCAGTTCTTC. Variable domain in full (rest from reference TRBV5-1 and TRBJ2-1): KAGVTQTPRYLIKTRGQQVTLSCSPISGHRSVSWYQQTPGQGLQFLFEYFSETQRNKGNFPGRFSGRQFSNSRSEMNVSTLELGDSALYLCASSQGSSSYNEQFFGPGTRLTVL.

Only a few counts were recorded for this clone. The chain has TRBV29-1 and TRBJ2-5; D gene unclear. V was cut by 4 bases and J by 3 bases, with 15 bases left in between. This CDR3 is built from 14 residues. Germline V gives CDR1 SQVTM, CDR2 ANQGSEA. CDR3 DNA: TGCAGCGTTGGGCCCCTACCCCAGAAAGAGACCCAGTACTTC. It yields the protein CSVGPLPQKETQYF.

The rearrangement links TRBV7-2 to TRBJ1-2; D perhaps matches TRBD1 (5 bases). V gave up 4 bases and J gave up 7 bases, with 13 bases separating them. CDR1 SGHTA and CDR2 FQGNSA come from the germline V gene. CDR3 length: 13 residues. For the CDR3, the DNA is TGTGCCAGCAGCTATCGTCAGGGAGGTGGCTACACCTTC. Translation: CASSYRQGGGYTF.

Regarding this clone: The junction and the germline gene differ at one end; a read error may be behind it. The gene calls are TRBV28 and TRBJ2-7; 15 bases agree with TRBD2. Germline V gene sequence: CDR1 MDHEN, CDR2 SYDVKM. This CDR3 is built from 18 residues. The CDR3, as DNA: TGTGCCAGCAGTAACCCGATGGGACTAGCGGGAGGCTCCCACGAGCAGTACTTC. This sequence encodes CASSNPMGLAGGSHEQYF.

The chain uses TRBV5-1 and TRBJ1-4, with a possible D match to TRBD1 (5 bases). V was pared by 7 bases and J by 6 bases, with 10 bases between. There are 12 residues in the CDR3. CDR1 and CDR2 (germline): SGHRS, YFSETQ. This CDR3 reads CASQGSDEKLFF. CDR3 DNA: TGCGCCAGCCAGGGCAGTGATGAAAAACTGTTTTTT.

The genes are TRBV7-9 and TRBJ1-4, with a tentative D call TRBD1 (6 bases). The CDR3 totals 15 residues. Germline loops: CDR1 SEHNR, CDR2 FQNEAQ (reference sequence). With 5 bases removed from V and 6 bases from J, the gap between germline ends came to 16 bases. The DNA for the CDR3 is TGTGCCAGCAGCCCAGGACAGATTAGGGATGAAAAACTGTTTTTT. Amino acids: CASSPGQIRDEKLFF.

This CDR3 reads CASSPRRDWNSPLHF. The CDR3 coding sequence is TGTGCCAGCAGCCCGCGGAGAGATTGGAATTCACCCCTCCACTTT. The rearrangement links TRBV27 to TRBJ1-6; D not resolved. V was clipped by 6 bases and J by 7 bases, with 16 bases between them. CDR1 and CDR2 from the germline V gene are MNHEY and SMNVEV (reference sequence). The CDR3 is 15 residues long.

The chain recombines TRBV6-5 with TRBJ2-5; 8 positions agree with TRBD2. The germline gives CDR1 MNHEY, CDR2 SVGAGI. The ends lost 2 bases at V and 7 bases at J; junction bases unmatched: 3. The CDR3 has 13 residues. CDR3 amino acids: CASSYGLAGTQYF. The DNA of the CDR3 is TGTGCCAGCAGTTACGGGCTAGCGGGGACCCAGTACTTC.